Listed below are T cell receptor beta chains from one sample, sequenced in a study of regulatory T cells in long-lasting Graves disease. TCRdb recomputed calls from the multiplex PCR reads with MiXCR, one row per CDR3 protein. Of a few hundred thousand distinct CDR3 sequences listed, 23% are singletons. Sequences were derived from peripheral blood mononuclear cells (PBMCs), sampled when the disease was refractory, from a patient treated with antithyroid drugs. The receptors were gathered from a female donor with Graves disease. Each CDR3 is given with its conserved first and last residue. The D gene is left open where the match is weak. Part of the rows lack a size; the others show once, few, many or a class for expanded clones.

D | J | V | size | DNA | CDR3
. | TRBJ2-7 | TRBV28 | few | TGTGCCAGCAGTCGAAGACAGACCCTCTCCGAGCAGTACTTC | CASSRRQTLSEQYF
. | TRBJ1-1 | TRBV20-1 | many | TGCAGTGCTAGAGAGGCGGACCTATTGAACACTGAAGCTTTCTTT | CSAREADLLNTEAFF
TRBD2 | TRBJ2-2 | TRBV6-2/TRBV6-3 | many | TGTGCCAGCAGTTACACGGGAGGGGTCACCGGGGAGCTGTTTTTT | CASSYTGGVTGELFF
. | TRBJ2-2 | TRBV30 | few | TGTGCCTGGAGTCGAGTAGCCGGGGAGCTGTTTTTT | CAWSRVAGELFF
. | TRBJ2-7 | TRBV6-1 | many | TGTGCCAGCAGTCCTGCTGGTGCCTACGAGCAGTACTTC | CASSPAGAYEQYF
TRBD1 | TRBJ1-1 | TRBV5-1 | few | TGCGCCAGCAGCTTGGGCCCGACAGGGAGAGGGGCTTTCTTT | CASSLGPTGRGAFF
. | TRBJ1-6 | TRBV5-1 | . | TGCGCCAGCAGCCACCGGGACGAAAAAAATTCACCCCTCCACTTT | CASSHRDEKNSPLHF
. | TRBJ1-1 | TRBV10-3 | few | TGTGCCATCAGTGCCCTCGAACGAGGGATTGAAGCTTTCTTT | CAISALERGIEAFF
. | TRBJ1-2 | TRBV6-5 | . | TGTGCCAGCAGTTACAACGGGGGAGACGGCTACACCTTC | CASSYNGGDGYTF
TRBD2 | TRBJ2-2 | TRBV12-3/TRBV12-4 | . | TGTGCCAGCAGTCGGGCTAGCGGGAGGTTTGGAGAGCTGTTTTTT | CASSRASGRFGELFF
TRBD2 | TRBJ2-3 | TRBV20-1 | . | TGCAGCGGGAGGGGCCCCCAGGGCACAGATACGCAGTATTTT | CSGRGPQGTDTQYF
. | TRBJ2-7 | TRBV20-1 | . | TGCAGTGCTAGGGCACCACGGGACGGATACTACGAGCAGTACTTC | CSARAPRDGYYEQYF
. | TRBJ1-2 | TRBV20-1 | many | TGCAGTGGACACCAGGGAAGCTATGGCTACACCTTC | CSGHQGSYGYTF
. | TRBJ2-2 | TRBV6-1 | . | TGTGCCAGCAGACCCCCAGACGGAGAAACTAGTAGCTCCCCCGGGGAGCTGTTTTTT | CASRPPDGETSSSPGELFF
. | TRBJ2-7 | TRBV7-9 | . | TGTGCCAGCAGCTTAGGAGGGGGGGGCTTTGCCTACGAGCAGTACTTC | CASSLGGGGFAYEQYF
. | TRBJ1-3 | TRBV20-1 | few | TGCAGTGCTAGCACCGAAGGCATCTCTGGAAACACCATATATTTT | CSASTEGISGNTIYF
TRBD2 | TRBJ2-2 | TRBV5-1 | . | TGCGCCAACAGCTCGGGACTAGCGGGGGTGAACACCGGGGAGCTGTTTTTT | CANSSGLAGVNTGELFF
. | TRBJ2-5 | TRBV2 | . | TGTGCCAGCAGTGAACCCGGGCCAAAAAGCTCCTACAATGAGCAGTACTTC | CASSEPGPKSSYNEQYF
. | TRBJ1-2 | TRBV28 | many | TGTGCCAGCAGTTCAGACAGTATCTATGGCTACACCTTC | CASSSDSIYGYTF
. | TRBJ1-5 | TRBV2 | many | TGTGCCAGCAGTGTACGGGCCGACAATCAGCCCCAGCATTTT | CASSVRADNQPQHF
. | TRBJ1-2 | TRBV10-3 | few | TGTGCCATCGGAAGCGGACAGAATTATGGCTACACCTTC | CAIGSGQNYGYTF
TRBD1 | TRBJ2-7 | TRBV6-2/TRBV6-3 | . | TGTGCCAGCAGTCCCGGGACAGGTTCGAATGGGCAGTACTTC | CASSPGTGSNGQYF
. | TRBJ1-3 | TRBV5-1 | . | TGCGCCAGCAGCTTGGTAGGGGGAGAAAGAAACACCATATATTTT | CASSLVGGERNTIYF
. | TRBJ1-1 | TRBV19 | . | TGTGCCAGTAACATCGGGGGAGGGGTTGAAGCTTTCTTT | CASNIGGGVEAFF
. | TRBJ1-2 | TRBV6-2/TRBV6-3 | . | TGTGCCAGCAGTTGCAGGACCGGCTATGGCTACACCTTC | CASSCRTGYGYTF
TRBD1 | TRBJ1-2 | TRBV3-1 | many | TGTGCCAGCAGCCAAGATGTGACAGGGTATAATGGCTACACCTTC | CASSQDVTGYNGYTF
. | TRBJ1-5 | TRBV2 | many | TGTGCCAGCAGTCACGGGGACCTACGGGACAATCAGCCCCAGCATTTT | CASSHGDLRDNQPQHF
. | TRBJ1-2 | TRBV7-2 | many | TGTGCCAGCAGCTTAGACCCGGGGACTTATGGCTACACCTTC | CASSLDPGTYGYTF